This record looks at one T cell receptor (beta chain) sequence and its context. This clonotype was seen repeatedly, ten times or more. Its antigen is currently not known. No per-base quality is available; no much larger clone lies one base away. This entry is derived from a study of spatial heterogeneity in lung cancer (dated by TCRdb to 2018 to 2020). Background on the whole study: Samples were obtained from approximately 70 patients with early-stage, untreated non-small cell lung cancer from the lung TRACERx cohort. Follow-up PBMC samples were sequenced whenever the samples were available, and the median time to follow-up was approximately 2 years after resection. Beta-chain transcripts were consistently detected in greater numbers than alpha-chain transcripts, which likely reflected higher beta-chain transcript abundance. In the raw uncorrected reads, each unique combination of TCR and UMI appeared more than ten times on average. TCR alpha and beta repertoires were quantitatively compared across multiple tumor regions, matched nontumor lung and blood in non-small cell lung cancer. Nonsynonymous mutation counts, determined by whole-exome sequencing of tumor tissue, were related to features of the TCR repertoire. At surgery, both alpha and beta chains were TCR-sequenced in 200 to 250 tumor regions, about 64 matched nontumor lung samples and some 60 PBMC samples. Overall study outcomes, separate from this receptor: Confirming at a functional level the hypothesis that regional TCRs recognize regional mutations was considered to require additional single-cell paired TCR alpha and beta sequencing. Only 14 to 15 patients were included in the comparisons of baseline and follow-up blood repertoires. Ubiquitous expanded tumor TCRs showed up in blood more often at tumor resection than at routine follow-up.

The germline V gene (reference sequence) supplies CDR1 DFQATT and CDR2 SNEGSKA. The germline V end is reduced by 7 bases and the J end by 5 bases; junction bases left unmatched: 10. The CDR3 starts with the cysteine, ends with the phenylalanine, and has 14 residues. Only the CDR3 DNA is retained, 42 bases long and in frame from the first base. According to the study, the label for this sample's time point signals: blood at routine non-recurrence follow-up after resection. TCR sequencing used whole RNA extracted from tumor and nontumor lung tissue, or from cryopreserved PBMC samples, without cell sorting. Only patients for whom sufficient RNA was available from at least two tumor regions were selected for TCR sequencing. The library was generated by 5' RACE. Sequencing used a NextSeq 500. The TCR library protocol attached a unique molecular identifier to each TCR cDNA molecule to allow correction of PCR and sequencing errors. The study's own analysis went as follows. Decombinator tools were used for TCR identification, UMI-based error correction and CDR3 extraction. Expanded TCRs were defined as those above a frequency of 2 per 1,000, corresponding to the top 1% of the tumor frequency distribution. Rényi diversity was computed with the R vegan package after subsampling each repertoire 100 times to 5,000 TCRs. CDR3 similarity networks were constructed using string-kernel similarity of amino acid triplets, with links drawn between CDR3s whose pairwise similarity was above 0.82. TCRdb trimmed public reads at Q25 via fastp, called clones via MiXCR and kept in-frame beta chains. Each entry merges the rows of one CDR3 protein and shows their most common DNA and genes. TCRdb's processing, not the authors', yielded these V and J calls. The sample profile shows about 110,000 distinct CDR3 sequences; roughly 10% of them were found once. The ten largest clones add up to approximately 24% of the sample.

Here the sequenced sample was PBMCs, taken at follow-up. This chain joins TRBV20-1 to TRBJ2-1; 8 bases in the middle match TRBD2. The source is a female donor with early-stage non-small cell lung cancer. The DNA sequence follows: TGCAGTGTTGTCAGCGGGAGAGGTAACAATGAGCAGTTCTTC. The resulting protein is CSVVSGRGNNEQFF.